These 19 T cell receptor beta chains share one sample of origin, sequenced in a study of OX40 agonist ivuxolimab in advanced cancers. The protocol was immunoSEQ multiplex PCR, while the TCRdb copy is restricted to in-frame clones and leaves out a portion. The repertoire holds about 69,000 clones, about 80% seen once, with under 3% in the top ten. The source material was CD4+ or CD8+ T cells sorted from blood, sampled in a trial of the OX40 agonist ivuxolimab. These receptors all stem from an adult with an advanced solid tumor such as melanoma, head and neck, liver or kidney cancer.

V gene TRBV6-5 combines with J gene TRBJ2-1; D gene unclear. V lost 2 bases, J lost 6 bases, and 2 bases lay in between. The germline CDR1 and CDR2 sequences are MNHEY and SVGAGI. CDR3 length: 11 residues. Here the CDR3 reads CASSYLNEQFF. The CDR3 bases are TGTGCCAGCAGTTACCTCAATGAGCAGTTCTTC.

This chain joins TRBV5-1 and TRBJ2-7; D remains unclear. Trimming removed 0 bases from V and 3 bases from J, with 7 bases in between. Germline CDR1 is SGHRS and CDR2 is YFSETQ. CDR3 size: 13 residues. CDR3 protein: CASSLERVYEQYF. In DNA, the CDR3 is TGCGCCAGCAGCTTGGAACGAGTCTACGAGCAGTACTTC.

The CDR3 nucleotides read TGCGCCAGCAGCCAAGCCATATCGCACTACAATGAGCAGTTCTTC. Translating it yields CASSQAISHYNEQFF. The chain has TRBV4-1 and TRBJ2-1; no clear D gene. Germline-derived CDR1 and CDR2 are MGHRA and YSYEKL. The V end was cut by 1 base, the J end by 3 bases, with 10 bases between. CDR3 length: 15 residues.

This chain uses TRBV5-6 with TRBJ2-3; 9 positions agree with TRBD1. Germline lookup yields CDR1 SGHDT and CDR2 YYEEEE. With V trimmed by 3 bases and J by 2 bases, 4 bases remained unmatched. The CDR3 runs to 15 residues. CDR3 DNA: TGTGCCAGCAGCTCTCGGACAGGGGACACAGATACGCAGTATTTT. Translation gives CASSSRTGDTDTQYF.

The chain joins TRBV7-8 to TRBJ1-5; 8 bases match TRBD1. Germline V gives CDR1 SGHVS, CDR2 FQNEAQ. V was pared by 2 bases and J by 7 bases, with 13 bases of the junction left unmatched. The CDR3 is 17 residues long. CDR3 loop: CASSLMVGDRSSQPQHF. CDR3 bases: TGTGCCAGCAGCTTAATGGTAGGGGACAGGTCGTCGCAGCCCCAGCATTTT.

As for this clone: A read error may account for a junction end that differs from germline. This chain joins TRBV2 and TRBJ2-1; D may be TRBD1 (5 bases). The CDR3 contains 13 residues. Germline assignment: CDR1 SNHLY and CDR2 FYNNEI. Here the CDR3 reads CAGRVTLYNEQFF. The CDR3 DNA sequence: TGTGCCGGCAGGGTCACTCTTTACAATGAGCAGTTCTTC.

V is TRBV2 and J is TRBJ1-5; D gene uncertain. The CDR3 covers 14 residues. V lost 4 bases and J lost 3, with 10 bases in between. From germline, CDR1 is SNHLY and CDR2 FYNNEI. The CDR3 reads CASSGEVNNQPQHF. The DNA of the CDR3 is TGTGCCAGCAGTGGGGAGGTAAACAATCAGCCCCAGCATTTT.

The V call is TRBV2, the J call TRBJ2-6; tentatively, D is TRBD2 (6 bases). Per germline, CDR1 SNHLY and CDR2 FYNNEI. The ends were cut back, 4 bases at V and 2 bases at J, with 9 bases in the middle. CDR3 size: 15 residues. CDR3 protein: CASSGRTTGANVLTF. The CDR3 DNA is TGTGCCAGCAGTGGAAGGACTACTGGGGCCAACGTCCTGACTTTC.

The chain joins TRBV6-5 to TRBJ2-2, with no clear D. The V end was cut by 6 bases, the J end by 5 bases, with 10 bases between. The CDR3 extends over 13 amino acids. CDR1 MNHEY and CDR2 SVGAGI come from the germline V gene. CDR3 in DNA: TGTGCCAGCAGGCGCGGTAGTACCGGGGAGCTGTTTTTT. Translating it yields CASRRGSTGELFF.

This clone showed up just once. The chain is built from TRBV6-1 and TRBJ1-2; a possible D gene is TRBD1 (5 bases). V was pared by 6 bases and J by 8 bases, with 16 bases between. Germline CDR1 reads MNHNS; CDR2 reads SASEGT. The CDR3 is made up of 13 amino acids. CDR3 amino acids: CASSPTRGGGYTF. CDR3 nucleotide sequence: TGTGCCAGCAGCCCTACAAGGGGAGGCGGCTACACCTTC.

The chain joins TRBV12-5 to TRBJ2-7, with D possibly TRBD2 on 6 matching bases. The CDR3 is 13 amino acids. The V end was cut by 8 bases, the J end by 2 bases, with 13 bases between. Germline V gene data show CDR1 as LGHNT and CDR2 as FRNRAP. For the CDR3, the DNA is TGTGCTAGTTCGCGGACGGGAGCCTACGAGCAGTACTTC. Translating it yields CASSRTGAYEQYF. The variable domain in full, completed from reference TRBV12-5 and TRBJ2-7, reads DARVTQTPRHKVTEMGQEVTMRCQPILGHNTVFWYRQTMMQGLELLAYFRNRAPLDDSGMPKDRFSAEMPDATLATLKIQPSEPRDSAVYFCASSRTGAYEQYFGPGTRLTVT.

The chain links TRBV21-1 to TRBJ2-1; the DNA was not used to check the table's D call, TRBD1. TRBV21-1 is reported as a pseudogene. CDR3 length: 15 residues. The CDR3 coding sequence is TGTGCCAGTAATAAGAGGGGACATAGCTTTCCTGAGCAGTTCTTC. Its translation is CASNKRGHSFPEQFF.

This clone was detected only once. CDR3 nucleotide sequence: TGTGCCAGCAGCCGGACTAGCGGGGTAAATGAGCAGTTCTTC. Encoded protein: CASSRTSGVNEQFF. V is TRBV14 and J is TRBJ2-1; 12 bases are shared with TRBD2. The CDR3 sequence is 14 residues long. Trimming cost V 4 bases and J 7 bases; bases outside gene matches: 2. The germline V gene encodes CDR1 SGHDN and CDR2 FVKESK.

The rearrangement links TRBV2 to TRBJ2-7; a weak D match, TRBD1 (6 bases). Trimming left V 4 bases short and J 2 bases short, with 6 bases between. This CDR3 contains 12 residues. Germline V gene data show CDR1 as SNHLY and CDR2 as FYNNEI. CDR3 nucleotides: TGTGCCAGCAGTGGGACAGCCTACGAGCAGTACTTC. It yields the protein CASSGTAYEQYF.

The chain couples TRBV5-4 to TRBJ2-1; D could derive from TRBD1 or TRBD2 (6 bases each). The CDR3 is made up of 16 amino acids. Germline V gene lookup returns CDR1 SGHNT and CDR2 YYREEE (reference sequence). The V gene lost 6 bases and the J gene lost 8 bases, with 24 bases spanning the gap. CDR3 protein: CASNRGGPTTRDEQFF. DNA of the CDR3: TGTGCCAGCAATCGAGGGGGGCCCACTACGAGGGATGAGCAGTTCTTC. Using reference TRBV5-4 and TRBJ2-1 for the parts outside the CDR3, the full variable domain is ETGVTQSPTHLIKTRGQQVTLRCSSQSGHNTVSWYQQALGQGPQFIFQYYREEENGRGNFPPRFSGLQFPNYSSELNVNALELDDSALYLCASNRGGPTTRDEQFFGPGTRLTVL.

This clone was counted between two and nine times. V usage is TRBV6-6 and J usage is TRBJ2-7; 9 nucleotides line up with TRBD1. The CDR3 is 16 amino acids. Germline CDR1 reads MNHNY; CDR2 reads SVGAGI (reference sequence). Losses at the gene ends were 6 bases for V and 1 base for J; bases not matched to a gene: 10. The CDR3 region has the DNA TGTGCCAGCAGACCCGGGACAGGGCCCATTTCCTACGAGCAGTACTTC. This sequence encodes CASRPGTGPISYEQYF.

CDR3 bases: TGTGCCAGCAGCGTAGGGCTAGCTGGTGGGTACAATGAGCAGTTCTTC. Its translation is CASSVGLAGGYNEQFF. The chain combines TRBV9 with TRBJ2-1; weak D call: TRBD2 (5 bases). Germline assignment: CDR1 SGDLS and CDR2 YYNGEE. The CDR3 contains 16 residues. V shed 0 bases and J shed 4 bases, with 14 bases lying between them.

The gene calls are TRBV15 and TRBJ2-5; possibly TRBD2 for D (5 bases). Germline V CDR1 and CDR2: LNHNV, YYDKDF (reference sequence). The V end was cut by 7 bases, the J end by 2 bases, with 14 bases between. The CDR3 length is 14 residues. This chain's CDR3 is CATKDEGWQETQYF. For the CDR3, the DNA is TGTGCCACCAAGGATGAGGGATGGCAAGAGACCCAGTACTTC.

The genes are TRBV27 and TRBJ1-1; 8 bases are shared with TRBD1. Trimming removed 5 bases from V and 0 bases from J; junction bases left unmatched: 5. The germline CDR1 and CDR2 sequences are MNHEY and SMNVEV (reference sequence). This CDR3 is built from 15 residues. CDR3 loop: CASSRWTGMNTEAFF. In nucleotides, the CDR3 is TGTGCCAGCAGTCGATGGACAGGGATGAACACTGAAGCTTTCTTT.